Sequencing of this TCR beta chain was carried out in a study of blood T cell dynamics during melanoma immunotherapy. Here immunoSEQ multiplex PCR was the method, and the copy in TCRdb shows in-frame clones only, minus some. This table has some 13,000 clones, 92% appearing once. Study findings and constraints: Among sorted CD8+ subsets, immune-effector cells had the highest clonality and cell-free DNA similarity.

Time point specified: pre-treatment baseline. Trimming took 0 bases from V and 5 from J, leaving 7 bases between them. The CDR3 spans 13 residues. Germline assignment: CDR1 MNHEY and CDR2 SMNVEV (reference sequence). For this clone: Its target is not known.

The source is a human donor with melanoma. This specimen consisted of effector memory CD8+ T cells from blood, obtained from a patient treated with checkpoint blockade. The V call is TRBV27, the J call TRBJ1-1; D uncertain. CDR3 DNA: TGTGCCAGCAGTTTATCGGCCAAGACTGAAGCTTTCTTT. Its translation is CASSLSAKTEAFF.